The 19 T cell receptor beta chains below come from one sample, sequenced in a study of T-cell memory formation after mild COVID-19. One entry per CDR3 protein results from TCRdb running MiXCR on the 5' RACE reads. The data show roughly 380,000 distinct CDR3 sequences, over 25% seen once. The source material was PBMCs or a T cell subset sorted from them (not recorded which). The receptors here all came from an adult woman who had mild COVID-19 (a few samples of this study predate the infection). Cell type and time point are not known.

This clonotype occurred a few times. The genes are TRBV5-1 and TRBJ2-3; 8 bases are shared with TRBD1. V gave up 0 bases and J gave up 2 bases; unmatched junction bases: 17. This CDR3 is 20 amino acids long. The germline gives CDR1 SGHRS, CDR2 YFSETQ. Here the CDR3 reads CASSLAPQGAVAEATDTQYF. The CDR3 DNA follows: TGCGCCAGCAGCTTGGCCCCCCAGGGGGCTGTGGCGGAGGCCACAGATACGCAGTATTTT.

This chain joins TRBV7-3 and TRBJ2-2; D is uncertain. Germline values: CDR1 SGHTA, CDR2 FQGTGA. The V end lost 5 bases, the J end lost 0 bases, and 7 bases lay between the germline ends. The CDR3 contains 14 residues. CDR3 loop: CASSMLPNTGELFF. The CDR3 region has the DNA TGTGCCAGCAGCATGTTGCCGAACACCGGGGAGCTGTTTTTT.

The CDR3 nucleotides are TGTGCCAGCAGTTTAGTGGGACAGGGGGGCCAGCCCCAGCATTTT. Amino acids: CASSLVGQGGQPQHF. The genes are TRBV12-3 or TRBV12-4 and TRBJ1-5; 11 bases line up with TRBD1. With 1 base clipped from V and 7 bases from J, the junction kept 3 bases outside the gene matches. There are 15 residues in the CDR3.

This clonotype was seen only a few times. The chain has TRBV7-9 and TRBJ2-1; D might be TRBD1 (6 bases). This CDR3 spans 15 amino acids. Between the trimmed V and J ends, which lost 5 bases and 4 bases, there was a span of 15 bases. The germline V gene encodes CDR1 SEHNR and CDR2 FQNEAQ (reference sequence). The CDR3 sequence: CASSENLGGYNEQFF. The CDR3 DNA follows: TGTGCCAGCAGCGAAAACCTAGGGGGTTACAATGAGCAGTTCTTC.

The chain couples TRBV12-3 or TRBV12-4 to TRBJ2-7, with TRBD2 matching 7 bases. The CDR3 is 14 amino acids. V shed 1 base, J shed 7 bases, and the junction held 7 bases outside the gene matches. The CDR3 nucleotides read TGTGCCAGCAGTTTAGACTTACCCGGGGGGGAGCAGTACTTC. Translation gives CASSLDLPGGEQYF.

The table lists this clonotype with a few counts. V gene TRBV12-3 or TRBV12-4 combines with J gene TRBJ2-1; D not resolved. Between the trimmed V and J ends, which lost 6 bases and 6 bases, there was a span of 18 bases. The CDR3 is made up of 15 amino acids. This CDR3 reads CASSPGRRLGNEQFF. As DNA, the CDR3 is TGTGCCAGCAGCCCAGGACGGCGACTGGGCAATGAGCAGTTCTTC.

This clonotype turned up a few times. The V and J genes are TRBV7-9 and TRBJ1-2; possible D gene TRBD1, 6 bases. V was clipped by 4 bases and J by 3 bases, with 9 bases between them. This CDR3 contains 13 residues. Germline V lookup: CDR1 SEHNR, CDR2 FQNEAQ (reference sequence). In DNA, the CDR3 is TGTGCCAGCAGCTGGTCAGGGGACTATGGCTACACCTTC. Protein product: CASSWSGDYGYTF.

V gene TRBV6-6 combines with J gene TRBJ2-1, with TRBD1 matching over 7 bases. Germline CDR1 and CDR2: MNHNY and SVGAGI (reference sequence). The CDR3 length is 14 residues. Germline trimming cut 7 bases from V and 6 bases from J; bases unmatched to any gene: 9. This CDR3 reads CASTYGTAFNEQFF. The CDR3 DNA reads TGTGCCAGCACCTACGGGACAGCTTTCAATGAGCAGTTCTTC.

The chain couples TRBV9 to TRBJ2-1, with 10 bases that match TRBD2. CDR3 length: 16 amino acids. Germline V gene lookup returns CDR1 SGDLS and CDR2 YYNGEE. The V segment lost 4 bases and the J segment 1 base; nucleotides outside the gene matches: 5. The CDR3 DNA reads TGTGCCAGCAGCCCCCCAGCGGGAGGGTCCTACAATGAGCAGTTCTTC. Translating gives CASSPPAGGSYNEQFF. Variable domain in full (rest from reference TRBV9 and TRBJ2-1): DSGVTQTPKHLITATGQRVTLRCSPRSGDLSVYWYQQSLDQGLQFLIQYYNGEERAKGNILERFSAQQFPDLHSELNLSSLELGDSALYFCASSPPAGGSYNEQFFGPGTRLTVL.

The chain links TRBV5-1 to TRBJ2-7; TRBD1 matches at 7 bases. V shed 3 bases, J shed 5 bases, and the junction held 5 bases outside the gene matches. This CDR3 spans 13 amino acids. Germline assignment: CDR1 SGHRS and CDR2 YFSETQ. The CDR3 loop reads CASSSDRANEQYF. The CDR3, as DNA: TGCGCCAGCAGCTCCGACAGGGCAAACGAGCAGTACTTC.

This clonotype was found a few times. The J gene is TRBJ2-5, the V gene TRBV18; D remains ambiguous. CDR1 and CDR2 from the germline V gene are KGHSH and LQKENI. The CDR3 contains 12 residues. V was cut by 8 bases and J by 7 bases, with 14 bases left in between. CDR3: CASHPVDGTQYF. The CDR3 region has the DNA TGTGCCAGCCACCCAGTAGATGGGACCCAGTACTTC. Full variable domain (outside the CDR3, taken from reference TRBV18 and TRBJ2-5): NAGVMQNPRHLVRRRGQEARLRCSPMKGHSHVYWYRQLPEEGLKFMVYLQKENIIDESGMPKERFSAEFPKEGPSILRIQQVVRGDSAAYFCASHPVDGTQYFGPGTRLLVL.

The chain uses TRBV5-1 and TRBJ1-1; D gene unclear. The CDR3 sequence is 13 residues long. V lost 0 bases to trimming and J lost 7 bases, with 10 bases between them. The V gene's germline CDR1 is SGHRS and CDR2 YFSETQ. The CDR3 DNA is TGCGCCAGCAGCTTGGCCCGAGTAGATGAAGCTTTCTTT. This encodes CASSLARVDEAFF.

This clonotype turned up a few times. The J gene is TRBJ2-3, the V gene TRBV19, with 7 bases identical to TRBD1. Germline CDR1 and CDR2: LNHDA and SQIVND (reference sequence). The V segment lost 10 bases and the J segment 6 bases; nucleotides outside the gene matches: 16. The CDR3 totals 15 residues. The CDR3 loop reads CATHPTGPLRDTQYF. DNA of the CDR3: TGTGCCACCCACCCGACAGGGCCCCTCAGGGATACGCAGTATTTT.

The CDR3 loop is CASSQEIGRIYEQYF. Here the CDR3 DNA reads TGCGCCAGCAGCCAAGAAATAGGACGGATCTACGAGCAGTACTTC. This chain links TRBV4-1 with TRBJ2-7; unclear D gene. The V end lost 0 bases, the J end lost 3 bases, and 12 bases lay between the germline ends. Per the germline V gene, CDR1 is MGHRA and CDR2 is YSYEKL. This CDR3 contains 15 residues.

J is TRBJ2-1 and V is TRBV7-9; D is undetermined. Germline V gives CDR1 SEHNR, CDR2 FQNEAQ (reference sequence). The ends were cut back, 5 bases at V and 0 bases at J, with 35 bases in the middle. CDR3 length equals 23 residues. The CDR3, as DNA: TGTGCCAGCAGCCCCGGTCTCGCTTCCCGAGGCAAGGTGCAAGAGAGCTCCTACAATGAGCAGTTCTTC. Translating it yields CASSPGLASRGKVQESSYNEQFF. Together with reference TRBV7-9 and TRBJ2-1, the CDR3 gives the full variable domain: DTGVSQNPRHKITKRGQNVTFRCDPISEHNRLYWYRQTLGQGPEFLTYFQNEAQLEKSRLLSDRFSAERPKGSFSTLEIQRTEQGDSAMYLCASSPGLASRGKVQESSYNEQFFGPGTRLTVL.

The chain combines TRBV7-3 with TRBJ2-5; D is unresolved. CDR1 is SGHTA and CDR2 is FQGTGA in the germline V gene. V lost 5 bases and J lost 5, with 12 bases in between. CDR3 length equals 13 residues. In DNA, the CDR3 is TGTGCCAGCAGCCCACACCCCACTGAGACCCAGTACTTC. Encoded protein: CASSPHPTETQYF.

This clonotype was picked up a small number of times. The genes are TRBV5-1 and TRBJ2-1, with D possibly being TRBD1 or TRBD2 (5 bases each). The CDR3 spans 13 residues. V lost 0 bases, J lost 13 bases, and 14 bases lay in between. Germline CDR1 and CDR2: SGHRS and YFSETQ. This CDR3 is CASSLVEGPDQFF. CDR3 nucleotides: TGCGCCAGCAGCTTGGTTGAGGGACCCGACCAGTTCTTC.

In nucleotides, the CDR3 is TGTGCCAGCAGTTACTCTGCAGACAGTCGGTACGAGCAGTACTTC. Translated: CASSYSADSRYEQYF. This chain uses TRBV6-5 with TRBJ2-7, with D tentatively TRBD1 (5 bases). Per germline, CDR1 MNHEY and CDR2 SVGAGI. V was shortened by 0 bases and J by 4 bases, with 13 bases between the two germline ends. The CDR3 is 15 residues long.

This clonotype was counted ten times or more. The chain links TRBV5-1 to TRBJ2-3; 9 bases agree with TRBD1. Germline CDR1 SGHRS, CDR2 YFSETQ. This CDR3 is 14 amino acids long. Germline trimming cut 0 bases from V and 4 bases from J; bases unmatched to any gene: 0. The chain's CDR3 is CASSLGQGADTQYF. CDR3 nucleotides: TGCGCCAGCAGCTTGGGACAGGGGGCAGATACGCAGTATTTT.